The rows below give T cell receptor beta chains drawn from one sample of a study of blood T cell repertoires in COVID-19. The method was immunoSEQ multiplex PCR; TCRdb's version includes in-frame clones alone and lacks a portion of them. The sample has 300,000 or so clones, 80% to 95% seen once. The sample was PBMCs or T cells enriched from blood (not recorded which). Receptor source: a woman aged 30 to 39 who had recovered from COVID-19. CDR3s include the opening cysteine and the closing phenylalanine or tryptophan. The order of the fields is clone size, J gene, V gene, D gene, CDR3 DNA, CDR3 protein. D genes are given only for firm matches. Clone size is given for some rows only: seen once, a few or many times, or a class if the clone is expanded.

clone size: few
J gene: TRBJ1-1
V gene: TRBV16
D gene: .
CDR3 DNA: TGTGCCAGCAGCCAATCGATTAGCCAGGGTACTGAAGCTTTCTTT
CDR3 protein: CASSQSISQGTEAFF

clone size: .
J gene: TRBJ2-7
V gene: TRBV5-1
D gene: TRBD2
CDR3 DNA: TGCGCCAGCACCAGTAAGGGGGTAGCGGGAGCCGAGCAGTACTTC
CDR3 protein: CASTSKGVAGAEQYF

clone size: .
J gene: TRBJ2-3
V gene: TRBV7-2
D gene: TRBD1
CDR3 DNA: TGTGCCAGCAGCCTGGGACAGGCCGCAGATACGCAGTATTTT
CDR3 protein: CASSLGQAADTQYF

clone size: .
J gene: TRBJ2-3
V gene: TRBV6-2/TRBV6-3
D gene: .
CDR3 DNA: TGTGCCAGCAGCCGAAGAGGGGACACTTCTAGCACAGATACGCAGTATTTT
CDR3 protein: CASSRRGDTSSTDTQYF

clone size: few
J gene: TRBJ1-2
V gene: TRBV5-6
D gene: .
CDR3 DNA: TGTGCCAGCAGCTTGGCAGGCAGGGTTCAGTTGTATGGCTACACCTTC
CDR3 protein: CASSLAGRVQLYGYTF

clone size: .
J gene: TRBJ2-1
V gene: TRBV27
D gene: .
CDR3 DNA: TGTGCCAGCAGTTTCCGGGACACCTACAATGAGCAGTTCTTC
CDR3 protein: CASSFRDTYNEQFF

clone size: .
J gene: TRBJ2-7
V gene: TRBV5-4
D gene: TRBD1
CDR3 DNA: TGTGCCAGCAGCTTGAAGAGGGGGCAGAGCTCCTACGAGCAGTACTTC
CDR3 protein: CASSLKRGQSSYEQYF

clone size: once
J gene: TRBJ2-7
V gene: TRBV7-2
D gene: TRBD1
CDR3 DNA: TGTGCCAGCAGCTCAACTGCGGGACAGGGGATCTACGAGCAGTACTTC
CDR3 protein: CASSSTAGQGIYEQYF

clone size: .
J gene: TRBJ2-7
V gene: TRBV3-1/TRBV3-2
D gene: TRBD1
CDR3 DNA: TGTGCCAGCAGCCAAGAGGGCCAGGGGGTCTACGAGCAGTACTTC
CDR3 protein: CASSQEGQGVYEQYF

clone size: .
J gene: TRBJ1-5
V gene: TRBV7-8
D gene: TRBD1
CDR3 DNA: TGTGCCAGCAGCCTTCGTGGGACAGGGAATCAGCCCCAGCATTTT
CDR3 protein: CASSLRGTGNQPQHF

clone size: .
J gene: TRBJ1-1
V gene: TRBV5-4
D gene: TRBD1
CDR3 DNA: TGTGCCAGCAGACCACAGGGGGCGACTGAAGCTTTCTTT
CDR3 protein: CASRPQGATEAFF

clone size: .
J gene: TRBJ2-1
V gene: TRBV18
D gene: .
CDR3 DNA: TGTGCCAGCTCCCTTATTCCGGGCTCCTACAATGAGCAGTTCTTC
CDR3 protein: CASSLIPGSYNEQFF

clone size: .
J gene: TRBJ2-7
V gene: TRBV7-9
D gene: TRBD1
CDR3 DNA: TGTGCCAGCAGCCGAACCCTCGGGACAGGGGCCGTCTACGAGCAGTACTTC
CDR3 protein: CASSRTLGTGAVYEQYF

clone size: once
J gene: TRBJ1-5
V gene: TRBV12-3/TRBV12-4
D gene: .
CDR3 DNA: TGTGCCAGCACAGATTATAGCAATCAGCCCCAGCATTTT
CDR3 protein: CASTDYSNQPQHF

clone size: .
J gene: TRBJ1-6
V gene: TRBV18
D gene: .
CDR3 DNA: TGTGCCAGCTCACCAAGCCAGGGGCGGGTATCACCCCTCCACTTT
CDR3 protein: CASSPSQGRVSPLHF

clone size: .
J gene: TRBJ2-3
V gene: TRBV28
D gene: TRBD2
CDR3 DNA: TGTGCCAGCAGTTTATCCGGGACTAGCGGATCATGGAGCACAGATACGCAGTATTTT
CDR3 protein: CASSLSGTSGSWSTDTQYF

clone size: once
J gene: TRBJ2-5
V gene: TRBV7-2
D gene: .
CDR3 DNA: TGTGCCAGCAGTTCCACGACAGGCGCAGGGACCCAGTACTTC
CDR3 protein: CASSSTTGAGTQYF

clone size: .
J gene: TRBJ2-1
V gene: TRBV5-4
D gene: TRBD2
CDR3 DNA: TGTGCCAGCAGAGCTGAGCGGGAGAGGATGGGCAATGAGCAGTTCTTC
CDR3 protein: CASRAERERMGNEQFF

clone size: .
J gene: TRBJ2-1
V gene: TRBV2
D gene: TRBD2
CDR3 DNA: TGTGCCAGCAGTGAAGGACTAGCGGGAGGATATGAGCAGTTCTTC
CDR3 protein: CASSEGLAGGYEQFF

clone size: .
J gene: TRBJ2-7
V gene: TRBV21-1
D gene: .
CDR3 DNA: TGTGCCAGCAGCAAAGGACAGGGTTTTACACCCTACGAGCAGTACTTC
CDR3 protein: CASSKGQGFTPYEQYF

clone size: once
J gene: TRBJ1-3
V gene: TRBV7-9
D gene: TRBD1
CDR3 DNA: TGTGCCAGCAGCTTTCTACAGGGGGGTCGGGACACCATATATTTT
CDR3 protein: CASSFLQGGRDTIYF

clone size: .
J gene: TRBJ1-3
V gene: TRBV9
D gene: TRBD1
CDR3 DNA: TGTGCCAGCAGCGTCGGGACAGGGGGCACTGGAAACACCATATATTTT
CDR3 protein: CASSVGTGGTGNTIYF

clone size: .
J gene: TRBJ1-6
V gene: TRBV28
D gene: TRBD1
CDR3 DNA: TGTGCCAGCAGTTCGGGACAGGGGTCCTATAATTCACCCCTCCACTTT
CDR3 protein: CASSSGQGSYNSPLHF

clone size: .
J gene: TRBJ1-1
V gene: TRBV5-4
D gene: .
CDR3 DNA: TGTGCCAGCAGCACGGGTCTGAACACTGAAGCTTTCTTT
CDR3 protein: CASSTGLNTEAFF

clone size: .
J gene: TRBJ2-1
V gene: TRBV9
D gene: .
CDR3 DNA: TGTGCCAGCAGCGTAGGTAGCGGACCCCGGGGTGAGCAGTTCTTC
CDR3 protein: CASSVGSGPRGEQFF

clone size: .
J gene: TRBJ2-1
V gene: TRBV11-3
D gene: TRBD2
CDR3 DNA: TGTGCCAGCAGCTTGGGGCTAGCGGGAGGTAGTGAGCAGTTCTTC
CDR3 protein: CASSLGLAGGSEQFF

clone size: .
J gene: TRBJ2-7
V gene: TRBV3-1/TRBV3-2
D gene: .
CDR3 DNA: TGTGCCAGCAGCCAAGATCCGCAGGTAATGATTTACGAGCAGTACTTC
CDR3 protein: CASSQDPQVMIYEQYF

clone size: .
J gene: TRBJ1-4
V gene: TRBV28
D gene: TRBD1
CDR3 DNA: TGTGCCAGCAGTCCGAGGGGACAGGGTGCAACTAATGAAAAACTGTTTTTT
CDR3 protein: CASSPRGQGATNEKLFF

clone size: .
J gene: TRBJ2-5
V gene: TRBV5-1
D gene: .
CDR3 DNA: TGCGCCAGCAGGACGGGTTCCCAAGAGACCCAGTACTTC
CDR3 protein: CASRTGSQETQYF

clone size: .
J gene: TRBJ2-7
V gene: TRBV7-3
D gene: TRBD2
CDR3 DNA: TGTGCCAGCAGCTCCCAACCGGGACTAGCGGGAGAGCAGTACTTC
CDR3 protein: CASSSQPGLAGEQYF

clone size: .
J gene: TRBJ1-1
V gene: TRBV19
D gene: TRBD1
CDR3 DNA: TGTGCCAGTAGTGCTCGGGACAGAGGCACTGAAGCTTTCTTT
CDR3 protein: CASSARDRGTEAFF

clone size: .
J gene: TRBJ2-1
V gene: TRBV28
D gene: TRBD2
CDR3 DNA: TGTGCCAGCAGTTTTGGGACTAGCGGGAGTTTAGATGAGCAGTTCTTC
CDR3 protein: CASSFGTSGSLDEQFF